One and the same sample provided the 3 T cell receptor beta chains below, sequenced in a study of metastatic and nonmetastatic thyroid tumors. With MiXCR, TCRdb called clones anew from the PCR reads. The sample carries 15,000 to 20,000 clones, roughly 22% recorded once. Patients were all untreated before their thyroid surgery. Input material: tumor tissue. The receptors stem from a male donor with papillary thyroid cancer or a benign thyroid nodule (not recorded which). Some clones in this sample may be carry-over from other donors' samples.

This clone was seen many times. The genes are TRBV28 and TRBJ2-2; D not certain. The germline gives CDR1 MDHEN, CDR2 SYDVKM. Trimming took 2 bases from V and 6 from J, leaving 10 bases between them. The CDR3 covers 14 residues. CDR3 in DNA: TGTGCCAGCAGTTTAGACTTCTCGGCCGGGGAGCTGTTTTTT. The encoded protein is CASSLDFSAGELFF.

The CDR3 nucleotides read TGCGCCAGCAGCTTACTGGTGGATGACGGCTACACCTTC. Residues: CASSLLVDDGYTF. The chain combines TRBV5-1 with TRBJ1-2; D not resolved. Deletions cut 2 bases from V and 8 bases from J, with 13 bases between. Germline-derived CDR1 and CDR2 are SGHRS and YFSETQ. The CDR3 is 13 residues long. Full variable domain (outside the CDR3, taken from reference TRBV5-1 and TRBJ1-2): KAGVTQTPRYLIKTRGQQVTLSCSPISGHRSVSWYQQTPGQGLQFLFEYFSETQRNKGNFPGRFSGRQFSNSRSEMNVSTLELGDSALYLCASSLLVDDGYTFGSGTRLTVV.

This clone was detected many times. The sample carries other DNA sequences with the same CDR3. The CDR3, as DNA: TGTGCCAGCGACAGGGGCCCTACTATTTATAATTCACCCCTCCACTTT. Translated: CASDRGPTIYNSPLHF. The chain joins TRBV11-2 to TRBJ1-6; TRBD1 aligns across 8 bases. The length of the CDR3 is 16 residues. With 8 bases clipped from V and 4 bases from J, the junction kept 10 bases outside the gene matches. Germline-derived CDR1 and CDR2 are SGHAT and FQNNGV. Filled out from reference TRBV11-2 and TRBJ1-6, the complete variable domain reads EAGVAQSPRYKIIEKRQSVAFWCNPISGHATLYWYQQILGQGPKLLIQFQNNGVVDDSQLPKDRFSAERLKGVDSTLKIQPAKLEDSAVYLCASDRGPTIYNSPLHFGNGTRLTVT.